This T cell receptor (beta chain) was obtained from a study of T cells after yellow fever vaccination. Study-wide context: In the case of low-cell-number fractions, SMART-Seq v4 Ultra Low Input was used for preparation.

Concerning this clonotype: The target antigen is unknown.

Via MiXCR, TCRdb re-called the 5' RACE reads, giving one row per CDR3 protein. The table has roughly 500,000 distinct CDR3 sequences, 15% to 20% seen once. Study-wide results and caveats: Post-booster samples contained most primary-vaccination clones (approximately 96% CD4, about 90% CD8).

The CDR3 consists of 16 residues. Germline CDR1 reads SGHVS; CDR2 reads FNYEAQ. The V end lost 2 bases, the J end lost 3 bases, and 17 bases lay between the germline ends. The rearrangement links TRBV7-6 to TRBJ2-7; D tentatively reads TRBD1 or TRBD2 (5 bases each). The sample here was PBMCs, taken 15 days after the yellow fever booster vaccination. The sequence came from a man aged 30 to 45 who received the YFV17D yellow fever vaccine. In DNA form, the CDR3 reads TGTGCCAGCAGCTTAAGGGGAAGAGGGGCTGGCTACGAGCAGTACTTC. Translation gives CASSLRGRGAGYEQYF.